The subject of this entry is one T cell receptor beta chain. Antigen unknown. This CDR3 has 12 amino acids. V lost 1 base, J lost 13 bases, and 12 bases lay in between. Germline CDR1 and CDR2: SGDLS and YYNGEE. These data are taken from a study of CD8+CD57+ T cells in acquired aplastic anemia. Whole-study results and caveats: Patients and controls turned out to have more than 25 CD8+ CDR3 sequences in common.

The template used for profiling TCR beta VDJ and CDR3 was genomic DNA. TCRdb called the reads again in MiXCR, with one record for every CDR3 protein. Of approximately 99,000 distinct CDR3 sequences in the sample, around 50% were seen once. The chain joins TRBV9 to TRBJ2-1; D may be TRBD1 or TRBD2 (6 bases each). This TCR was recovered from a human donor in good health, serving as a control. The sample was sorted CD4+, CD8+, or CD8+CD57+ T cells (not recorded which) from PBMCs. The CDR3 protein is CASSVKDGGQFF. CDR3 DNA: TGTGCCAGCAGCGTAAAGGACGGGGGCCAGTTCTTC.